What follows are 16 T cell receptor beta chains derived from one specimen sequenced in a study of blood T cell repertoires in COVID-19 (TCRdb year 2020). The library came from the immunoSEQ multiplex PCR assay. The source is immuneACCESS, and TCRdb retained only in-frame sequences with V and J called. Part of the clones is not carried over; for the studies checked, unresolved V genes explain less than half of this, and the remainder is unexplained. Counted in this sample were some 120,000 clones; approximately 87% of them appeared once. More than 3.5% of the sample goes to the ten largest clones. The sequencing sample was made of peripheral blood. These receptors were obtained from a woman in her fifties or sixties with acute or convalescent COVID-19.

The V gene is TRBV4-1, the J gene TRBJ2-7; TRBD2 might be the D (5 bases). Germline V gene lookup returns CDR1 MGHRA and CDR2 YSYEKL. The CDR3 totals 14 residues. Trimming removed 0 bases from V and 2 bases from J, with 8 bases in between. Here the CDR3 reads CASSQDNSAYEQYF. The DNA of the CDR3 is TGCGCCAGCAGCCAAGATAATAGCGCCTACGAGCAGTACTTC.

This chain uses TRBV18 with TRBJ1-1; weak D call: TRBD1 (5 bases). The germline V and J ends were trimmed by 3 bases and 0 bases, with 8 bases remaining between them. Germline CDR1 and CDR2: KGHSH and LQKENI. CDR3 length: 14 amino acids. Written as DNA, the CDR3 is TGTGCCAGCTCACCCAGGGAAATGAACACTGAAGCTTTCTTT. This translates into CASSPREMNTEAFF.

The chain carries TRBV4-1 and TRBJ1-2; 9 positions agree with TRBD1. CDR1 is MGHRA, CDR2 YSYEKL, per germline. The CDR3 is made up of 14 amino acids. V gave up 2 bases and J gave up 4 bases; unmatched junction bases: 2. In DNA form, the CDR3 reads TGCGCCAGCAGCCAACCGACAGGGGGCTATGGCTACACCTTC. Protein sequence: CASSQPTGGYGYTF.

V and J are TRBV30 and TRBJ1-2, with D maybe TRBD1 (5 bases). V was shortened by 1 base and J by 11 bases, with 14 bases between the two germline ends. In germline, CDR1 is GTSNPN, CDR2 SVGIG (reference sequence). The CDR3 has 12 amino acids. In DNA, the CDR3 is TGTGCCTGGAGTGGCGGGACCATTTGGTACACCTTC. As protein: CAWSGGTIWYTF.

This chain connects TRBV6-5 to TRBJ1-5; TRBD1 matches at 8 bases. Germline values: CDR1 MNHEY, CDR2 SVGAGI. Trimming removed 7 bases from V and 1 base from J; junction bases left unmatched: 6. The CDR3 has 15 residues. DNA for the CDR3: TGTGCCAGCAACCAGGGGGCTTCGAGCAATCAGCCCCAGCATTTT. Its protein product is CASNQGASSNQPQHF.

V gene TRBV5-4 combines with J gene TRBJ2-1, with TRBD1 matching 9 bases. CDR3 length: 14 residues. Germline CDR1 and CDR2: SGHNT and YYREEE (reference sequence). The trim removed 3 bases at V and 8 bases at J, leaving 6 bases unmatched. CDR3 nucleotide sequence: TGTGCCAGCAGCTCCGGGACAGGGATCGATGAGCAGTTCTTC. Protein product: CASSSGTGIDEQFF.

This chain uses TRBV6-5 with TRBJ1-1; possible D gene TRBD1, 5 bases. Germline V CDR1 and CDR2: MNHEY, SVGAGI. Trimming left V 6 bases short and J 1 base short, with 12 bases between. The length of the CDR3 is 14 residues. CDR3 coding DNA: TGTGCCAGCAGCCACCCTGGACAGAACACTGAAGCTTTCTTT. Translating gives CASSHPGQNTEAFF.

The J gene is TRBJ1-1, the V gene TRBV11-2; D gene unclear. The germline CDR1 and CDR2 sequences are SGHAT and FQNNGV. The CDR3 consists of 12 residues. Trimming took off 5 bases at V and 2 bases at J, with 6 bases between the two ends. The CDR3 is CASSPLNTEAFF. The CDR3 nucleotides are TGTGCCAGCAGCCCCCTTAACACTGAAGCTTTCTTT. Looking up the rest from reference TRBV11-2 and TRBJ1-1 gives the full variable domain: EAGVAQSPRYKIIEKRQSVAFWCNPISGHATLYWYQQILGQGPKLLIQFQNNGVVDDSQLPKDRFSAERLKGVDSTLKIQPAKLEDSAVYLCASSPLNTEAFFGQGTRLTVV.

The chain recombines TRBV30 with TRBJ1-5, with D maybe TRBD1 (5 bases). Trimming took off 1 base at V and 7 bases at J, with 11 bases between the two ends. CDR3 length: 13 residues. The germline CDR1 and CDR2 sequences are GTSNPN and SVGIG (reference sequence). The CDR3 reads CAWSGDLKQPQHF. The CDR3 DNA reads TGTGCCTGGAGTGGGGACTTAAAACAGCCCCAGCATTTT.

The chain links TRBV28 to TRBJ1-5; 8 bases are a match to TRBD1. CDR3 length equals 15 residues. Germline-derived CDR1 and CDR2 are MDHEN and SYDVKM. Losses at the gene ends were 6 bases for V and 4 bases for J; bases not matched to a gene: 8. CDR3 region: CASRHRQGWNQPQHF. The CDR3 DNA reads as TGTGCCAGCAGACACCGACAGGGGTGGAATCAGCCCCAGCATTTT. The complete variable domain, with remaining parts taken from reference TRBV28 and TRBJ1-5, reads DVKVTQSSRYLVKRTGEKVFLECVQDMDHENMFWYRQDPGLGLRLIYFSYDVKMKEKGDIPEGYSVSREKKERFSLILESASTNQTSMYLCASRHRQGWNQPQHFGDGTRLSIL.

This chain connects TRBV9 to TRBJ1-1; D is perhaps TRBD1 (5 bases). This CDR3 comprises 14 residues. V was shortened by 1 base and J by 0 bases, with 7 bases between the two germline ends. The germline V gene has CDR1 SGDLS and CDR2 YYNGEE. The CDR3 sequence: CASSVTGMNTEAFF. In DNA form, the CDR3 reads TGTGCCAGCAGCGTAACAGGTATGAACACTGAAGCTTTCTTT. The variable domain in full, with the rest retrieved from reference TRBV9 and TRBJ1-1, is DSGVTQTPKHLITATGQRVTLRCSPRSGDLSVYWYQQSLDQGLQFLIQYYNGEERAKGNILERFSAQQFPDLHSELNLSSLELGDSALYFCASSVTGMNTEAFFGQGTRLTVV.

V is TRBV6-1 and J is TRBJ2-7; 7 nucleotides line up with TRBD2. The CDR3 runs 16 residues. Germline loops: CDR1 MNHNS, CDR2 SASEGT. The V gene end was trimmed by 4 bases and the J gene end by 0 bases; junction bases not matched to a gene: 9. The CDR3 reads CASSGRLAESSYEQYF. CDR3 DNA sequence: TGTGCCAGCAGTGGTAGGCTAGCGGAAAGCTCCTACGAGCAGTACTTC.

The CDR3 DNA reads as TGTGCCAGCAGCCGGGGGAGCGGGGGATCCTACGAGCAGTACTTC. This translates into CASSRGSGGSYEQYF. V gene TRBV11-2 combines with J gene TRBJ2-7; TRBD2 matches 8 bases. Germline assignment: CDR1 SGHAT and CDR2 FQNNGV. V shed 5 bases and J 1 base; nucleotides not matched to a gene: 7. The CDR3 extends over 15 amino acids.

The chain uses TRBV5-1 and TRBJ2-1; maybe TRBD2 (6 bases). In germline, CDR1 is SGHRS, CDR2 YFSETQ. Deletions cut 4 bases from V and 6 bases from J, with 17 bases between. The CDR3 totals 15 residues. The CDR3 DNA follows: TGCGCCAGCAGCCCATTAGAGCGGGCTCTCAATGAGCAGTTCTTC. Amino acids: CASSPLERALNEQFF.

The genes are TRBV28 and TRBJ2-7; 9 bases align to TRBD2. The CDR3 covers 13 residues. V trimming: 5 bases; J trimming: 4 bases; junction bases outside the gene matches: 3. Germline CDR1 and CDR2: MDHEN and SYDVKM. CDR3 nucleotide sequence: TGTGCCAGCAGTCCTAGCGGGATGTACGAGCAGTACGTC. Residues: CASSPSGMYEQYV.

The V call is TRBV12-3 or TRBV12-4, the J call TRBJ2-5; D gene ambiguous. V lost 1 base and J 3 bases, leaving 6 bases between the germline ends. CDR3 size: 13 residues. Here the CDR3 reads CASSLGLEETQYF. CDR3 sequence (DNA): TGTGCCAGCAGTTTAGGGCTAGAAGAGACCCAGTACTTC.